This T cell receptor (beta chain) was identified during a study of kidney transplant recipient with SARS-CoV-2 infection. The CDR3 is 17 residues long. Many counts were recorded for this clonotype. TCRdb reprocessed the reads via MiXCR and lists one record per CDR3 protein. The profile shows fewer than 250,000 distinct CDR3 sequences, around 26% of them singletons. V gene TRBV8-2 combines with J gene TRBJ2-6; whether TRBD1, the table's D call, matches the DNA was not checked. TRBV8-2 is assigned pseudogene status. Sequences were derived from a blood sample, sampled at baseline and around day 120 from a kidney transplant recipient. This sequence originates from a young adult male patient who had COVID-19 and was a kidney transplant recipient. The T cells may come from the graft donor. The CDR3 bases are TGTGGCACCGGGGGAAGGATAACACAAAGTCGGGCCAACGTCCTGACTTTC. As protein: CGTGGRITQSRANVLTF.